What follows are 8 T cell receptor beta chains derived from one specimen sequenced in a study of blood T cell repertoires in COVID-19. Clones were sequenced by immunoSEQ multiplex PCR, and TCRdb holds only the in-frame ones, with some missing. This repertoire shows under 200,000 clones, approximately 85% found once; its top ten account for about 9.4%. The specimen was peripheral blood. The receptors come from a woman of 80 years or more with acute or convalescent COVID-19.

This clone occurred once. The genes are TRBV6-2 or TRBV6-3 and TRBJ2-6, with a weak D call TRBD1 (6 bases). V was pared by 2 bases and J by 2 bases, with 7 bases between. Germline V lookup: CDR1 MNHEY, CDR2 SVGEGT. This CDR3 is 15 amino acids long. DNA for the CDR3: TGTGCCAGCAGTTACCCAGGGGCTGGGGCCAACGTCCTGACTTTC. It is translated as CASSYPGAGANVLTF.

This chain uses TRBV6-5 with TRBJ2-3; no clear D gene. The V end was cut by 2 bases, the J end by 6 bases, with 6 bases between. CDR1 and CDR2 from the germline V gene are MNHEY and SVGAGI. This CDR3 is 12 amino acids long. CDR3 bases: TGTGCCAGCAGTTACCCTCGGGATACGCAGTATTTT. Protein product: CASSYPRDTQYF.

V gene TRBV9 combines with J gene TRBJ2-7; 12 bases match TRBD2. The CDR3 has 15 residues. V gave up 3 bases and J gave up 5 bases; unmatched junction bases: 6. CDR1 is SGDLS, CDR2 YYNGEE, per germline. The CDR3 region is CASSARLAGAHEQYF. CDR3 nucleotide sequence: TGTGCCAGCAGCGCCCGACTAGCGGGAGCCCACGAGCAGTACTTC.

The rearrangement joins TRBV7-9 to TRBJ1-1; no clear D. In germline, CDR1 is SEHNR, CDR2 FQNEAQ (reference sequence). Trimming cost V 0 bases and J 8 bases, with 13 bases left between them. The CDR3 contains 14 residues. This CDR3 reads CASSLAQLGLEAFF. The CDR3 nucleotides are TGTGCCAGCAGCTTAGCCCAATTAGGACTAGAAGCTTTCTTT.

CDR3 nucleotide sequence: TGTGCCAGCAGCTTAGTGAGAGCGGTGGTCTACAATGAGCAGTTCTTC. This encodes CASSLVRAVVYNEQFF. The chain links TRBV7-8 to TRBJ2-1; maybe TRBD2 (5 bases). Trimming left V 1 base short and J 3 bases short, with 13 bases between. The CDR3 is made up of 16 amino acids. Germline V gives CDR1 SGHVS, CDR2 FQNEAQ.

The chain combines TRBV13 with TRBJ2-1, with TRBD2 matching 8 bases. Germline-derived CDR1 and CDR2 are PRHDT and FYEKMQ (reference sequence). The CDR3 is 15 residues long. V lost 1 base to trimming and J lost 4 bases; unmatched junction nucleotides: 3. The CDR3 here is CASSLVRGGYNEQFF. CDR3 coding DNA: TGTGCCAGCAGCTTAGTTCGGGGGGGATACAATGAGCAGTTCTTC.

This CDR3 is CASSLGAGVSTDTQYF. The CDR3 nucleotides read TGTGCCAGCAGCTTGGGGGCGGGGGTATCCACAGATACGCAGTATTTT. This chain links TRBV5-6 with TRBJ2-3, with 7 positions matching TRBD2. The CDR3 totals 16 residues. With 0 bases clipped from V and 2 bases from J, the junction kept 6 bases outside the gene matches. In germline, CDR1 is SGHDT, CDR2 YYEEEE. The variable domain in full, completed from reference TRBV5-6 and TRBJ2-3, reads DAGVTQSPTHLIKTRGQQVTLRCSPKSGHDTVSWYQQALGQGPQFIFQYYEEEERQRGNFPDRFSGHQFPNYSSELNVNALLLGDSALYLCASSLGAGVSTDTQYFGPGTRLTVL.

V and J are TRBV27 and TRBJ1-1, with TRBD1 matching over 8 bases. CDR3 length equals 14 residues. The germline gives CDR1 MNHEY, CDR2 SMNVEV (reference sequence). The V segment lost 6 bases and the J segment 0 bases; nucleotides outside the gene matches: 3. This CDR3 is CASSRQGMNTEAFF. The CDR3 nucleotides are TGTGCCAGCAGCAGACAGGGGATGAACACTGAAGCTTTCTTT.